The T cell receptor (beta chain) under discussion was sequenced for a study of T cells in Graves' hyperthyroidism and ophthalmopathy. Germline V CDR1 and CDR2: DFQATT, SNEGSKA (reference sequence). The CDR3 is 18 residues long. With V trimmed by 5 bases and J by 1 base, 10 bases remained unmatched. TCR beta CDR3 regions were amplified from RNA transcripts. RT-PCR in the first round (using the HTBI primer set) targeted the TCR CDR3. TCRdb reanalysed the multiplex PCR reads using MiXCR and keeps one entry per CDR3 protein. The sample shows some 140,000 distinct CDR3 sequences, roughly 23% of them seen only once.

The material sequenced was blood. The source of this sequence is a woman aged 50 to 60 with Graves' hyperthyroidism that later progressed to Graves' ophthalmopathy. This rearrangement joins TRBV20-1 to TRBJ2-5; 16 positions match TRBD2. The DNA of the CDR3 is TGCAGTGCTTTGGGACTAGCGGGAGGGGGGGCTCTCCAAGAGACCCAGTACTTC. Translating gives CSALGLAGGGALQETQYF.